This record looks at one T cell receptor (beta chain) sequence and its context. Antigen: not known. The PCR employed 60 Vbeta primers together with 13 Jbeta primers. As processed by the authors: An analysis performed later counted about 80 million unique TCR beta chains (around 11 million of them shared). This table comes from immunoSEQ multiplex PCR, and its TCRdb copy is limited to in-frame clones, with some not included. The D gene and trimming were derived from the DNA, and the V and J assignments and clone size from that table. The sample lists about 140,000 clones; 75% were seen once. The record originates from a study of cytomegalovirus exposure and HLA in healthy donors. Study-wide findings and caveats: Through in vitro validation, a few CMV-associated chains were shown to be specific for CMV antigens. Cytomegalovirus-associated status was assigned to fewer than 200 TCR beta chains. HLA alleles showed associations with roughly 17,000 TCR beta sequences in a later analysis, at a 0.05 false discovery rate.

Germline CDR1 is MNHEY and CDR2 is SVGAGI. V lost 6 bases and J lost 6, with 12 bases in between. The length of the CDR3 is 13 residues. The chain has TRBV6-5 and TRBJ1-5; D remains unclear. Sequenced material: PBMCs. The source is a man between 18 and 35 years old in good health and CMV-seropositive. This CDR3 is CASRSDFSQPQHF. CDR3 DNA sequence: TGTGCCAGCAGATCTGACTTCAGTCAGCCCCAGCATTTT.